Presented here are 14 T cell receptor beta chains from one specimen sequenced in a study of cytomegalovirus exposure and HLA in healthy donors. Use of 60 Vbeta and 13 Jbeta primers characterized the PCR. The repertoire was sequenced with immunoSEQ multiplex PCR; TCRdb's copy has only in-frame clones and lacks some. Recorded for this sample: 55,000 to 85,000 clones. What was sequenced was PBMCs. The receptor source for this set is a female donor in good health and CMV-seropositive.

V and J are TRBV11-1 and TRBJ2-3; no definite D call. The CDR3 extends over 11 amino acids. Germline CDR1 SGHAT, CDR2 FQDESV (reference sequence). The V end was cut by 5 bases, the J end by 5 bases, with 5 bases between. This CDR3 is CASSPQDTQYF. CDR3 DNA sequence: TGTGCCAGCAGCCCACAAGATACGCAGTATTTT. The variable domain in full, with the rest retrieved from reference TRBV11-1 and TRBJ2-3, is EAEVAQSPRYKITEKSQAVAFWCDPISGHATLYWYRQILGQGPELLVQFQDESVVDDSQLPKDRFSAERLKGVDSTLKIQPAELGDSAMYLCASSPQDTQYFGPGTRLTVL.

The chain links TRBV9 to TRBJ2-1, with 9 bases matching TRBD2. The germline gives CDR1 SGDLS, CDR2 YYNGEE. V was pared by 2 bases and J by 12 bases, with 9 bases of the junction left unmatched. This CDR3 is 14 amino acids long. The CDR3 protein is CASSVKLAGGGQFF. The CDR3 DNA reads TGTGCCAGCAGCGTGAAACTAGCGGGCGGGGGGCAGTTCTTC.

The chain combines TRBV18 with TRBJ1-1; TRBD1 matches at 11 bases. V dropped 3 bases and J dropped 1; count of bases not matched to a gene: 7. The CDR3 contains 17 residues. CDR1 KGHSH and CDR2 LQKENI come from the germline V gene. The CDR3 coding sequence is TGTGCCAGCTCACCGCGAGGGACAGGGGGGGAGAACACTGAAGCTTTCTTT. Translated, it gives CASSPRGTGGENTEAFF.

The chain combines TRBV9 with TRBJ1-2, with a possible D match to TRBD1 (6 bases). Germline lookup yields CDR1 SGDLS and CDR2 YYNGEE. Trimming took 4 bases from V and 4 from J, leaving 14 bases between them. The CDR3 has 14 amino acids. The CDR3 coding sequence is TGTGCCAGCAGCCGAGCCCTGACAGGCTATGGCTACACCTTC. Translating it yields CASSRALTGYGYTF.

J is TRBJ1-1 and V is TRBV4-3, with D maybe TRBD1 (6 bases). This CDR3 has 17 amino acids. V gave up 0 bases and J gave up 1 base, with 15 bases separating them. Germline CDR1 LGHNA, CDR2 YSLEER. The CDR3 region has the DNA TGCGCCAGCAGCCAAGATCGGTTCGCAGGGGAGAACACTGAAGCTTTCTTT. Translating gives CASSQDRFAGENTEAFF.

The chain combines TRBV18 with TRBJ2-5; D call uncertain. V was cut by 2 bases and J by 1 base, with 5 bases left in between. This CDR3 is built from 13 residues. Germline CDR1 and CDR2: KGHSH and LQKENI. The CDR3 is CASSPGTQETQYF. DNA of the CDR3: TGTGCCAGCTCACCAGGCACCCAAGAGACCCAGTACTTC.

This sequence joins TRBV10-3 and TRBJ2-2, with a weak D call TRBD2 (5 bases). The V end lost 2 bases, the J end lost 2 bases, and 9 bases lay between the germline ends. The germline gives CDR1 ENHRY, CDR2 SYGVKD. The CDR3 totals 15 residues. The CDR3 DNA is TGTGCCATCAGTGAGCCGAGGGTAAACACCGGGGAGCTGTTTTTT. Protein: CAISEPRVNTGELFF.

The gene calls are TRBV30 and TRBJ1-1; D is unclear. The CDR3 runs to 12 residues. With 3 bases removed from V and 1 base from J, the gap between germline ends came to 6 bases. Per germline, CDR1 GTSNPN and CDR2 SVGIG (reference sequence). The CDR3 bases are TGTGCCTGGAGACAGACGAACACTGAAGCTTTCTTT. As protein: CAWRQTNTEAFF. The whole variable domain, filled in from reference TRBV30 and TRBJ1-1, reads SQTIHQWPATLVQPVGSPLSLECTVEGTSNPNLYWYRQAAGRGLQLLFYSVGIGQISSEVPQNLSASRPQDRQFILSSKKLLLSDSGFYLCAWRQTNTEAFFGQGTRLTVV.

The chain couples TRBV4-3 to TRBJ2-3; D perhaps matches TRBD2 (5 bases). The germline V gene has CDR1 LGHNA and CDR2 YSLEER. CDR3 length: 16 residues. V was clipped by 1 base and J by 4 bases, with 15 bases between them. DNA of the CDR3: TGCGCCAGCAGCCAAGTTAGTTTGGCGGGCGCAGATACGCAGTATTTT. It specifies CASSQVSLAGADTQYF.

The gene calls are TRBV27 and TRBJ2-3; perhaps TRBD2 as D (6 bases). V gave up 4 bases and J gave up 0 bases, with 14 bases separating them. The CDR3 contains 16 residues. Germline V gene lookup returns CDR1 MNHEY and CDR2 SMNVEV (reference sequence). CDR3 residues: CASSSTGVVSTDTQYF. Here the CDR3 DNA reads TGTGCCAGCAGTTCCACGGGGGTAGTCAGCACAGATACGCAGTATTTT.

The chain recombines TRBV4-1 with TRBJ1-1; 7 bases align to TRBD1. Germline CDR1 is MGHRA and CDR2 is YSYEKL. Germline trimming cut 1 base from V and 0 bases from J; bases unmatched to any gene: 11. The CDR3 length is 18 residues. The CDR3 reads CASSQGPPETGMNTEAFF. For the CDR3, the DNA is TGCGCCAGCAGCCAAGGCCCCCCCGAGACAGGGATGAACACTGAAGCTTTCTTT.

The rearrangement uses TRBV5-1 and TRBJ1-1, with D tentatively TRBD1 (6 bases). Trimming removed 3 bases at V and 4 bases at J, with 13 bases between. Germline loops: CDR1 SGHRS, CDR2 YFSETQ. The CDR3 has 14 amino acids. In DNA, the CDR3 is TGCGCCAGCAGCTCCAGACAGGTGGGCACTGAAGCTTTCTTT. Translating gives CASSSRQVGTEAFF.

V gene TRBV28 combines with J gene TRBJ2-4; 11 nucleotides agree with TRBD1. Germline CDR1 is MDHEN and CDR2 is SYDVKM. V was clipped by 3 bases and J by 6 bases; unmatched bases: 4. The CDR3 consists of 15 residues. This chain's CDR3 is CASSLTGTGGNIQYF. The CDR3 DNA reads as TGTGCCAGCAGTTTGACCGGGACAGGGGGAAACATTCAGTACTTC.

The chain couples TRBV30 to TRBJ1-2; the match to TRBD1 covers 7 bases. The junction had 6 bases not matched to a gene; V was cut back by 5 bases and J by 6 bases. This CDR3 comprises 12 residues. Looked up from germline, CDR1 is GTSNPN and CDR2 is SVGIG (reference sequence). The CDR3 loop is CAWQTGNHGYTF. The CDR3, as DNA: TGTGCCTGGCAGACAGGGAACCATGGCTACACCTTC.